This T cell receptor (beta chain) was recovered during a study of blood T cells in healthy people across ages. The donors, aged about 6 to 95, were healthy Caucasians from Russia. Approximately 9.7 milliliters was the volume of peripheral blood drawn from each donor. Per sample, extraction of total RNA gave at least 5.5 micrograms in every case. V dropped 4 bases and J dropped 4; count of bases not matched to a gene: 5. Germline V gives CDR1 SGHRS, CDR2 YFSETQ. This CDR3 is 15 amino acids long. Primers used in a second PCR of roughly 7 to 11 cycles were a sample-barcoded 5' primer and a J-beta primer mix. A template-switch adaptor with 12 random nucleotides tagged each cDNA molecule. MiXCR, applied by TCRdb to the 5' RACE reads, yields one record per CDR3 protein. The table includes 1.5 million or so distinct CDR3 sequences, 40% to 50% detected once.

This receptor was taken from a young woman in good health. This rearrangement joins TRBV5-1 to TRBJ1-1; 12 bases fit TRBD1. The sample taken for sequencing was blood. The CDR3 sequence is CASSGDRGLSTEAFF. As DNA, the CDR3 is TGCGCCAGCAGCGGGGACAGGGGGCTTAGCACTGAAGCTTTCTTT.